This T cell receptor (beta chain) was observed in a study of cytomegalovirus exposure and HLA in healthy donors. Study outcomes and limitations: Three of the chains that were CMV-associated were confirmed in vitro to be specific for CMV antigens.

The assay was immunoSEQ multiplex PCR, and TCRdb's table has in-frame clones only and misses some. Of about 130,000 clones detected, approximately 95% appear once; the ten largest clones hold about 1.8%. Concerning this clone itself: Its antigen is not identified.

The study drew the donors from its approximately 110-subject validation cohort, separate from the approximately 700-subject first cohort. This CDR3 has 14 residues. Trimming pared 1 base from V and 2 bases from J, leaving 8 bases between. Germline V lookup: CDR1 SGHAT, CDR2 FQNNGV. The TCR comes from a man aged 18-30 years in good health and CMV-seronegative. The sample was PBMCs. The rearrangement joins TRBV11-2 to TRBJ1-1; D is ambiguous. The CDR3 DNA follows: TGTGCCAGCAGCTTAGGGCGGGGAAACACTGAAGCTTTCTTT. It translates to CASSLGRGNTEAFF.